This TCR beta chain was documented in a study of blood T cell repertoires in COVID-19. About the research overall: Italy, Spain and the United States were the sources of the convalescent and acute COVID-19 samples. T cells, B-cell-depleted T cells, or PBMCs supplied cDNA or gDNA.

V lost 2 bases and J 4 bases, leaving 21 bases between the germline ends. Looked up from germline, CDR1 is LGHNA and CDR2 is YNFKEQ. The CDR3 is 18 amino acids. Authors' processing steps: By means of reference gene primer amplification, nucleated cell counts were estimated. Measured with immunoSEQ multiplex PCR; TCRdb has only the in-frame clones, and not every one. V and J calls and clone size are as listed in that table; D and trimming were resolved from the DNA. This repertoire shows around 100,000 clones, roughly nine tenths found once; its top ten account for around 7.2%. This TCR derives from a man aged 30-40 years in a cohort sampled during active COVID-19. The sample comprised peripheral blood. The chain joins TRBV4-2 to TRBJ2-1, with D maybe TRBD1 (6 bases). The DNA of the CDR3 is TGTGCCAGCAGCCAAAAAACCTACAGGGTTCAGGTATACAATGAGCAGTTCTTC. It codes for CASSQKTYRVQVYNEQFF.